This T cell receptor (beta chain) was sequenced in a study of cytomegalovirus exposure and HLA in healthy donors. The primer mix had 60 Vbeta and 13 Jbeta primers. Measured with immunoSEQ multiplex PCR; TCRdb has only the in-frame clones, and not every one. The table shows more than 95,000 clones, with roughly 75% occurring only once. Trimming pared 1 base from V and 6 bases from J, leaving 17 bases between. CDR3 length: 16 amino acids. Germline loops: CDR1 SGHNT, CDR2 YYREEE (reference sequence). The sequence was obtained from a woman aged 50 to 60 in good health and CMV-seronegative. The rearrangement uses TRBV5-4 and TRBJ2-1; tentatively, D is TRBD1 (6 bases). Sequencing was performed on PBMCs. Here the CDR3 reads CASSLMGAGLGNEQFF. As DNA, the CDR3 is TGTGCCAGCAGCTTGATGGGGGCCGGGTTGGGCAATGAGCAGTTCTTC.